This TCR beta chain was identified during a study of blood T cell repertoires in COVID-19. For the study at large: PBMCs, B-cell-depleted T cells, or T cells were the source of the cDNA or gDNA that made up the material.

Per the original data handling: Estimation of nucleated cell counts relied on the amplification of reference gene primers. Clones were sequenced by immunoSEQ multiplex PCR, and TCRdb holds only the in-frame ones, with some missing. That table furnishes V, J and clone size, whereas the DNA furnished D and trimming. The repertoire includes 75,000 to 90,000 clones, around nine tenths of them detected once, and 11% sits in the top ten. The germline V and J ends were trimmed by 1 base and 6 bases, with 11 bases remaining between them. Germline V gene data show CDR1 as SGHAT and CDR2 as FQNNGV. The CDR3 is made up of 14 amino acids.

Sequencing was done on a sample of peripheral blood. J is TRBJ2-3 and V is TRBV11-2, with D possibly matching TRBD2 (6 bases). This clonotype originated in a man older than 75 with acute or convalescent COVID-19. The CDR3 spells CASSLGTRDDTQYF. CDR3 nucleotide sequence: TGTGCCAGCAGCTTAGGCACGCGGGACGATACGCAGTATTTT.